The T cell receptor (beta chain) described here comes from a study of T cell changes during pregnancy in multiple sclerosis. This clone was seen a single time. Profiling relied on immunoSEQ multiplex PCR, and the TCRdb table lists in-frame clones only, not all of them. The data hold about 41,000 clones, with 89% observed a single time. CDR1 and CDR2 from the germline V gene are MNHEY and SVGAGI. V lost 0 bases and J lost 5; bases outside the gene matches: 1. The CDR3 covers 13 residues. This sequence originates from a female donor with multiple sclerosis, enrolled in a pregnancy study. This chain links TRBV6-5 with TRBJ2-7, with 7 bases aligning to TRBD1. The material sequenced was CD4+ T cells from peripheral blood mononuclear cells, taken in the first trimester of pregnancy. The CDR3 loop reads CASSYSTGNEQYF. CDR3 nucleotides: TGTGCCAGCAGTTACTCGACAGGGAACGAGCAGTACTTC.